The sequence of this T cell receptor beta chain was determined in a study of T cells in Graves' hyperthyroidism and ophthalmopathy. Study results and limitations: Most thyroid-expanded clonotypes above 0.001 were also found in blood.

J lost 4 bases, V lost 6 bases, and 7 bases had no gene match. The CDR3 sequence is 14 residues long. Germline V gene data show CDR1 as SGHDT and CDR2 as YYEEEE. About this clonotype: Its specificity is not known.

RNA transcripts gave rise to amplified TCR beta CDR3 regions. TCR CDR3 regions were first amplified by RT-PCR with HTBI primers. TCRdb reprocessed the multiplex PCR reads via MiXCR and lists one record per CDR3 protein. Among hundreds of thousands of distinct CDR3 sequences listed, roughly an eighth were seen once. This TCR came from a woman in her thirties or forties with Graves' ophthalmopathy. The rearrangement joins TRBV5-6 to TRBJ1-1, with 9 bases that match TRBD1. Sequenced: blood. As DNA, the CDR3 is TGTGCCAGCACCACCGGACAGGGGCGCACTGAAGCTTTCTTT. Translating it yields CASTTGQGRTEAFF.